Following are 22 T cell receptor beta chains from one sample sequenced in a study of early T cells in non-severe SARS-CoV-2 infection. TCRdb passed the 5' RACE reads through MiXCR, listing each CDR3 protein once. The sample includes tens of thousands of distinct CDR3 sequences, around 6% of them seen just once. The sample consisted of whole blood. Every receptor here comes from an adult who was a healthcare worker with PCR-confirmed SARS-CoV-2 infection or an uninfected control (not recorded which).

This clonotype has at least ten counts. V usage is TRBV6-1 and J usage is TRBJ1-5, with no clear D. Germline CDR1 is MNHNS and CDR2 is SASEGT. The germline V and J ends were trimmed by 1 base and 10 bases, with 5 bases remaining between them. The CDR3 contains 11 residues. The CDR3 bases are TGTGCCAGCAGTGAAGGCCGCCCCCAGCATTTT. Translation: CASSEGRPQHF.

This clonotype came up a few times. The gene calls are TRBV7-2 and TRBJ1-2; D unresolved. V dropped 5 bases and J dropped 5 bases, with 21 bases sitting between them. From germline, CDR1 is SGHTA and CDR2 FQGNSA. The CDR3 sequence is 16 residues long. The CDR3 DNA sequence: TGTGCCAGCAGCCTACCACAGTGGGGAGTAACTTATGGCTACACCTTC. Protein product: CASSLPQWGVTYGYTF. Supplemented by reference TRBV7-2 and TRBJ1-2, the full variable domain reads GAGVSQSPSNKVTEKGKDVELRCDPISGHTALYWYRQSLGQGLEFLIYFQGNSAPDKSGLPSDRFSAERTGGSVSTLTIQRTQQEDSAVYLCASSLPQWGVTYGYTFGSGTRLTVV.

This clonotype was counted many times. The chain has TRBV21-1 and TRBJ2-2; TRBD1 is the table's D call, not checked against the DNA. TRBV21-1 is a pseudogene. The CDR3 has 18 amino acids. In DNA form, the CDR3 reads TGTGCCAGCAGCAAACGCCGGACAGGGGAAGAAAACACCGGGGAGCTGTTTTTT. Translating it yields CASSKRRTGEENTGELFF.

In this sample, this clonotype turned up many times. The rearrangement uses TRBV30 and TRBJ2-5; 10 nucleotides match TRBD1. J gave up 7 bases and V 4 bases, and 18 bases lay outside the gene matches. The length of the CDR3 is 17 residues. From germline, CDR1 is GTSNPN and CDR2 SVGIG (reference sequence). The chain's CDR3 is CAWNRVQFRDRGATQYF. The CDR3 region has the DNA TGTGCCTGGAATCGGGTTCAATTCCGGGACAGGGGAGCGACCCAGTACTTC.

This clonotype was recorded many times. The V call is TRBV7-2, the J call TRBJ2-1, with TRBD2 matching over 8 bases. This CDR3 has 16 residues. Trimming cost V 0 bases and J 10 bases; bases outside gene matches: 11. In germline, CDR1 is SGHTA, CDR2 FQGNSA. The CDR3 reads CASSLAQRGGSGEQFF. The CDR3 DNA reads TGTGCCAGCAGCTTAGCCCAACGGGGGGGCTCAGGGGAGCAGTTCTTC.

The chain carries TRBV6-6 and TRBJ2-6; the D gene is possibly TRBD1 (7 bases). Germline-derived CDR1 and CDR2 are MNHNY and SVGAGI (reference sequence). Trimming removed 7 bases at V and 0 bases at J, with 13 bases between. This CDR3 is 16 amino acids long. The CDR3 nucleotides are TGTGCCAGCAAGGGGGCGGGAACCTCTGGGGCCAACGTCCTGACTTTC. This gives the protein CASKGAGTSGANVLTF.

This clonotype was seen a handful of times. The chain employs TRBV2 and TRBJ2-3; D is uncertain. V shed 3 bases and J shed 2 bases, with 12 bases lying between them. In germline, CDR1 is SNHLY, CDR2 FYNNEI. This CDR3 spans 15 amino acids. The CDR3: CASSDYIWDTDTQYF. The CDR3 region has the DNA TGTGCCAGCAGTGACTATATTTGGGACACAGATACGCAGTATTTT.

At least ten counts were recorded for this clonotype. The rearrangement links TRBV9 to TRBJ1-6, with D unclear. Germline CDR1 SGDLS, CDR2 YYNGEE. Trimming pared 2 bases from V and 8 bases from J, leaving 11 bases between. The CDR3 has 14 residues. CDR3 nucleotide sequence: TGTGCCAGCAGCGTGGGAGGGTTCGATTCACCCCTCCACTTT. It codes for CASSVGGFDSPLHF.

This clonotype was observed at least ten times. The chain links TRBV12-3 or TRBV12-4 to TRBJ2-3; a weak D match, TRBD2 (6 bases). Trimming removed 2 bases from V and 4 bases from J, with 16 bases in between. The CDR3 runs 16 residues. CDR3 in amino acids: CASSLRLADTSDTQYF. The CDR3 DNA reads TGTGCCAGCAGTTTAAGGTTAGCGGATACATCAGATACGCAGTATTTT.

The chain couples TRBV13 to TRBJ1-1; D is unclear. The length of the CDR3 is 12 residues. Germline CDR1 reads PRHDT; CDR2 reads FYEKMQ (reference sequence). The V end lost 5 bases, the J end lost 1 base, and 5 bases lay between the germline ends. In nucleotides, the CDR3 is TGTGCCAGCAGCGGTGAGAACACTGAAGCTTTCTTT. Amino acid sequence: CASSGENTEAFF. Full variable domain (outside the CDR3, taken from reference TRBV13 and TRBJ1-1): AAGVIQSPRHLIKEKRETATLKCYPIPRHDTVYWYQQGPGQDPQFLISFYEKMQSDKGSIPDRFSAQQFSDYHSELNMSSLELGDSALYFCASSGENTEAFFGQGTRLTVV.

This clonotype was seen at least ten times. CDR3: CASSLIRGPPSSGANVLTF. In DNA form, the CDR3 reads TGTGCCAGCAGTTTAATACGGGGACCGCCGAGCTCTGGGGCCAACGTCCTGACTTTC. V gene TRBV12-3 or TRBV12-4 combines with J gene TRBJ2-6, with D perhaps being TRBD1 or TRBD2 (5 bases each). With 2 bases removed from V and 0 bases from J, the gap between germline ends came to 17 bases. The CDR3 is made up of 19 amino acids.

There are many counts of this clonotype. The chain joins TRBV12-3 or TRBV12-4 to TRBJ2-7, with TRBD1 matching over 9 bases. The CDR3 contains 16 residues. V dropped 6 bases and J dropped 5; count of bases not matched to a gene: 14. As DNA, the CDR3 is TGTGCCAGCAGCCGTAGCTGGGGGACAGGGTCGGACGAGCAGTACTTC. The encoded protein is CASSRSWGTGSDEQYF.

The rearrangement joins TRBV3-1 to TRBJ2-3, with D hard to call. The length of the CDR3 is 13 residues. Trimming left V 5 bases short and J 3 bases short, with 9 bases between. From germline, CDR1 is LGHDT and CDR2 YNNKEL (reference sequence). The CDR3 DNA reads as TGTGCCAGCAGCTACTCCGGGACAGATACGCAGTATTTT. Translated, it gives CASSYSGTDTQYF.

The chain combines TRBV6-2 or TRBV6-3 with TRBJ2-5; the D gene is possibly TRBD1 (6 bases). V was clipped by 11 bases and J by 2 bases, with 15 bases between them. Germline CDR1 MNHEY, CDR2 SVGEGT. The CDR3 is 13 amino acids. The CDR3 region has the DNA TGTGCCCGCATCTTTGGACAGCAAGAGACCCAGTACTTC. Protein: CARIFGQQETQYF.

The sample holds many counts of this clonotype. CDR3 loop: CASSDPGRGTEAFF. CDR3 DNA: TGCGCCAGCAGTGATCCTGGACGGGGCACTGAAGCTTTCTTT. The V call is TRBV10-1, the J call TRBJ1-1; D not resolved. The CDR3 sequence is 14 residues long. V lost 3 bases to trimming and J lost 4 bases, with 12 bases between them. Germline V gene lookup returns CDR1 WNHNN and CDR2 SYGVQD (reference sequence).

In this sample, this clonotype turned up many times. V usage is TRBV30 and J usage is TRBJ1-4, with TRBD1 matching over 7 bases. CDR3 size: 15 residues. CDR1 is GTSNPN, CDR2 SVGIG, per germline (reference sequence). The trim removed 2 bases at V and 5 bases at J, leaving 8 bases unmatched. CDR3 in DNA: TGTGCCTGGAGTTCCCCAGGGGGGAGAAATGAAAAACTGTTTTTT. It codes for CAWSSPGGRNEKLFF.

This clonotype was counted between two and nine times. The chain couples TRBV5-6 to TRBJ1-2; weak D call: TRBD1 (6 bases). CDR3 length: 13 amino acids. V lost 4 bases and J lost 5, with 12 bases in between. The germline V gene encodes CDR1 SGHDT and CDR2 YYEEEE. In nucleotides, the CDR3 is TGTGCCAGCAGCCAGGACAGTTATTATGGCTACACCTTC. This codes for CASSQDSYYGYTF.

Regarding this clonotype: The CDR3 does not close with the conserved phenylalanine or tryptophan, likely indicating a read error. The rearrangement joins TRBV18 to TRBJ2-1; D call uncertain. With 6 bases removed from V and 7 bases from J, the gap between germline ends came to 10 bases. The CDR3 is 12 residues long. Germline V gene data show CDR1 as KGHSH and CDR2 as LQKENI. The CDR3 sequence is CASSSAENEQFY. The CDR3 DNA reads TGTGCCAGCTCCTCCGCGGAAAATGAGCAGTTCTAC.

This clonotype appeared a few times. V is TRBV6-6 and J is TRBJ1-6; 11 nucleotides align to TRBD1. Germline values: CDR1 MNHNY, CDR2 SVGAGI (reference sequence). This CDR3 spans 17 amino acids. The V and J ends lost 7 bases and 8 bases, in that order; junction bases with no gene match: 13. The CDR3 here is CASKSIGTGGRDSPLHF. Written as DNA, the CDR3 is TGTGCCAGCAAATCAATCGGGACAGGGGGACGGGATTCACCCCTCCACTTT.

This clonotype was picked up a small number of times. The J gene is TRBJ2-7, the V gene TRBV20-1; 7 nucleotides agree with TRBD1. CDR3 length equals 14 residues. Germline V gene lookup returns CDR1 DFQATT and CDR2 SNEGSKA (reference sequence). The J segment lost 7 bases and the V segment lost 5 bases, leaving 14 bases of the junction unmatched. Here the CDR3 DNA reads TGCAGTGCTGGGGGAGACAGGGTTACTCGAGAGCAGTACTTC. Its translation: CSAGGDRVTREQYF.

This clonotype was seen repeatedly, ten times or more. The V gene is TRBV5-1, the J gene TRBJ2-1, with 10 bases matching TRBD2. Unmatched junction bases numbered 13, after V lost 8 bases and J lost 8 bases. Per germline, CDR1 SGHRS and CDR2 YFSETQ. CDR3 length equals 15 residues. CDR3: CASNPGTSAGDEQFF. The CDR3 nucleotides read TGCGCCAGTAATCCGGGGACTAGCGCCGGAGATGAGCAGTTCTTC.

This clonotype was detected ten times or more. The rearrangement links TRBV18 to TRBJ2-7; 7 nucleotides line up with TRBD1. The trim removed 6 bases at V and 6 bases at J, leaving 11 bases unmatched. Germline CDR1 is KGHSH and CDR2 is LQKENI. CDR3 size: 14 residues. The CDR3 region is CASSQTGPPSEQYF. Written as DNA, the CDR3 is TGTGCCAGCTCGCAGACAGGGCCTCCTTCCGAGCAGTACTTC.